These T cell receptor beta chains were read from a single sample in a study of early T cells in non-severe SARS-CoV-2 infection. TCRdb fed the 5' RACE reads into MiXCR, producing one record per CDR3 protein. The profile covers approximately 70,000 distinct CDR3 sequences, with roughly a tenth appearing a single time and less than 10% taken by the ten largest. The source was whole blood, collected at baseline. Receptors originate from an adult who was a healthcare worker with PCR-confirmed SARS-CoV-2 infection or an uninfected control (not recorded which). Both conserved end residues are part of each CDR3. The order of the fields is CDR3 protein, J gene, V gene.

CDR3: CAWSLDNGSEAFF
J: TRBJ1-1
V: TRBV30

CDR3: CSAKGGGNRYEQYF
J: TRBJ2-7
V: TRBV20-1

CDR3: CASTPLAPRTASYEQYF
J: TRBJ2-7
V: TRBV7-2

CDR3: CASSLQQGASDTQYF
J: TRBJ2-3
V: TRBV7-9

CDR3: CASSPPQGATGYTF
J: TRBJ1-2
V: TRBV5-1

CDR3: CASSQGQGDEAFF
J: TRBJ1-1
V: TRBV11-2

CDR3: CAKHRAGSNEQFF
J: TRBJ2-1
V: TRBV2

CDR3: CSVREITDTQYF
J: TRBJ2-3
V: TRBV29-1

CDR3: CASSLESYSGANVLTF
J: TRBJ2-6
V: TRBV11-2

CDR3: CSASVRWGNYGYTF
J: TRBJ1-2
V: TRBV20-1

CDR3: CASSGVYNEQFF
J: TRBJ2-1
V: TRBV7-9

CDR3: CSVGQTGGGEQYF
J: TRBJ2-7
V: TRBV29-1

CDR3: CAIRFQGAVTEAFF
J: TRBJ1-1
V: TRBV6-2/TRBV6-3

CDR3: CASRGGSNQPQHF
J: TRBJ1-5
V: TRBV3-1

CDR3: CASSLESTAMNTEAFF
J: TRBJ1-1
V: TRBV7-8

CDR3: CSARRPTSNQPQHF
J: TRBJ1-5
V: TRBV20-1

CDR3: CSARADRGVNEQFF
J: TRBJ2-1
V: TRBV20-1

CDR3: CASSYGQGGDEQYF
J: TRBJ2-7
V: TRBV6-6

CDR3: CSARHRGRAGNTIYF
J: TRBJ1-3
V: TRBV20-1

CDR3: CASSRAGLYSYEQYF
J: TRBJ2-7
V: TRBV11-3

CDR3: CASSEEGNTEAFF
J: TRBJ1-1
V: TRBV2

CDR3: CASHTGGLNINEQFF
J: TRBJ2-1
V: TRBV12-3/TRBV12-4

CDR3: CASSPDLFTDTQYF
J: TRBJ2-3
V: TRBV18

CDR3: CSSTRAGTEAFF
J: TRBJ1-1
V: TRBV29-1

CDR3: CASKSRGEGTEAFF
J: TRBJ1-1
V: TRBV11-2

CDR3: CSARPGLAGNEQFF
J: TRBJ2-1
V: TRBV20-1

CDR3: CASSYSGGARNEQYF
J: TRBJ2-7
V: TRBV6-6

CDR3: CASSVFLGQSTDTQYF
J: TRBJ2-3
V: TRBV5-4

CDR3: CASSLDRGDLDTQYF
J: TRBJ2-3
V: TRBV7-8

CDR3: CASSLPGRLQPQHF
J: TRBJ1-5
V: TRBV28

CDR3: CASSLVGDEQYF
J: TRBJ2-7
V: TRBV7-2

CDR3: CASSLADRYEQYF
J: TRBJ2-7
V: TRBV11-2

CDR3: CASSLHEPGQGYEQYF
J: TRBJ2-7
V: TRBV6-1

CDR3: CSVEEGRATEAFF
J: TRBJ1-1
V: TRBV29-1

CDR3: CASSLAGELKADTQYF
J: TRBJ2-3
V: TRBV5-4

CDR3: CASSLDLWTTEQYF
J: TRBJ2-7
V: TRBV11-2

CDR3: CASSLGSGQRNEKLFF
J: TRBJ1-4
V: TRBV7-8

CDR3: CASSPTGYTEAFF
J: TRBJ1-1
V: TRBV6-2/TRBV6-3

CDR3: CAISEANEQFF
J: TRBJ2-1
V: TRBV10-3

CDR3: CASSPGTSPYNEQFF
J: TRBJ2-1
V: TRBV5-6